The next 23 T cell receptor beta chains were all read from a single sample in a study of cytomegalovirus exposure and HLA in healthy donors. The PCR had 60 Vbeta and 13 Jbeta primers. TCRdb's table, derived via immunoSEQ multiplex PCR, lists solely in-frame clones and lacks some. The data show 120,000 or so clones, 78% seen once. Sequenced input: PBMCs. Receptors originate from a man younger than 45 in good health and CMV-seropositive.

The V gene is TRBV28, the J gene TRBJ2-3; tentatively, D is TRBD2 (6 bases). The CDR3 is 18 residues long. V was cut by 3 bases and J by 2 bases, with 21 bases left in between. The germline V gene encodes CDR1 MDHEN and CDR2 SYDVKM. For the CDR3, the DNA is TGTGCCAGCAGTTTCCCCGGGAGCGGGCGGGTCCACACAGATACGCAGTATTTT. It translates to CASSFPGSGRVHTDTQYF.

The chain links TRBV4-3 to TRBJ2-5; 7 bases are a match to TRBD1. Germline assignment: CDR1 LGHNA and CDR2 YSLEER. Trimming at V came to 4 bases and at J to 3 bases, leaving 5 bases not matched to a gene. The length of the CDR3 is 14 residues. CDR3 nucleotide sequence: TGCGCCAGCAGCCCAGGGGGTAATAAAGAGACCCAGTACTTC. Amino acid sequence: CASSPGGNKETQYF.

The chain has TRBV11-3 and TRBJ2-7, with 12 bases lining up with TRBD2. Germline assignment: CDR1 SGHNT and CDR2 YENEEA. V lost 5 bases and J lost 4; bases outside the gene matches: 12. The CDR3 has 17 amino acids. The DNA of the CDR3 is TGTGCCAGCAGCCCAGGAGGTACTAGCGGGAGGAGGTACGAGCAGTACTTC. Amino acids: CASSPGGTSGRRYEQYF.

For this clone: Germline is not matched at one junction end, which may reflect a read error. The chain uses TRBV30 and TRBJ2-3; TRBD1 matches at 8 bases. The V gene's germline CDR1 is GTSNPN and CDR2 SVGIG (reference sequence). The CDR3 contains 11 residues. CDR3 amino acids: CAWSAGTGRHF. For the CDR3, the DNA is TGTGCCTGGAGTGCCGGGACAGGTCGGCATTTT.

CDR3 in amino acids: CASSVGGTFTGELFF. CDR3 DNA: TGTGCCAGCAGTGTCGGGGGGACCTTCACCGGGGAGCTGTTTTTT. This chain joins TRBV25-1 and TRBJ2-2, with 7 bases identical to TRBD2. CDR1 is MGHDK and CDR2 is SYGVNS in the germline V gene. The CDR3 is 15 residues long. The trim removed 4 bases at V and 4 bases at J, leaving 6 bases unmatched. Based on the CDR3 plus reference TRBV25-1 and TRBJ2-2, the full variable domain is EADIYQTPRYLVIGTGKKITLECSQTMGHDKMYWYQQDPGMELHLIHYSYGVNSTEKGDLSSESTVSRIRTEHFPLTLESARPSHTSQYLCASSVGGTFTGELFFGEGSRLTVL.

This clone was observed a few times. The V and J genes are TRBV4-2 and TRBJ1-1, with unresolved D. V lost 3 bases to trimming and J lost 1 base, with 12 bases between them. Germline CDR1 is LGHNA and CDR2 is YNFKEQ. The CDR3 has 15 amino acids. The CDR3 spells CASSHSEAPNTEAFF. In DNA form, the CDR3 reads TGTGCCAGCAGCCATTCTGAGGCGCCGAACACTGAAGCTTTCTTT.

This chain joins TRBV4-3 and TRBJ2-1; tentatively, D is TRBD2 (5 bases). This CDR3 region has 15 residues. V was shortened by 1 base and J by 2 bases, with 9 bases between the two germline ends. Germline V gene data show CDR1 as LGHNA and CDR2 as YSLEER. The CDR3 spells CASSQGAGAYNEQFF. CDR3 coding DNA: TGCGCCAGCAGCCAAGGGGCCGGGGCCTACAATGAGCAGTTCTTC.

The J gene is TRBJ1-1, the V gene TRBV4-3; D unclear. With 10 bases removed from V and 3 bases from J, the gap between germline ends came to 12 bases. Germline loops: CDR1 LGHNA, CDR2 YSLEER. The CDR3 consists of 12 residues. This CDR3 is CAIRKDYTEAFF. The DNA of the CDR3 is TGCGCCATTAGGAAGGACTACACTGAAGCTTTCTTT.

J is TRBJ1-1 and V is TRBV6-1; no reliable D call. CDR3 length: 14 amino acids. Germline V gene lookup returns CDR1 MNHNS and CDR2 SASEGT. The V gene lost 7 bases and the J gene lost 3 bases, with 15 bases spanning the gap. CDR3 loop: CASIFTGPDTEAFF. Written as DNA, the CDR3 is TGTGCCAGCATTTTTACTGGGCCCGACACTGAAGCTTTCTTT.

The chain employs TRBV7-9 and TRBJ2-5, with 11 bases matching TRBD2. This CDR3 comprises 14 residues. Germline assignment: CDR1 SEHNR and CDR2 FQNEAQ (reference sequence). Losses at the gene ends were 5 bases for V and 6 bases for J; bases not matched to a gene: 5. CDR3 in amino acids: CASSTLAGAQTQYF. The DNA of the CDR3 is TGTGCCAGCAGCACACTAGCGGGAGCCCAGACCCAGTACTTC.

The V gene is TRBV5-6, the J gene TRBJ2-7; 13 nucleotides line up with TRBD2. Germline-derived CDR1 and CDR2 are SGHDT and YYEEEE. Trimming cost V 4 bases and J 3 bases; bases outside gene matches: 7. The CDR3 totals 16 residues. The CDR3: CASSAGLAGEIYEQYF. The CDR3 nucleotides read TGTGCCAGCAGCGCCGGACTAGCGGGGGAGATCTACGAGCAGTACTTC.

V and J are TRBV7-7 and TRBJ2-2; 10 nucleotides align to TRBD2. The germline V gene has CDR1 SSHAT and CDR2 FNYEAQ (reference sequence). There are 17 residues in the CDR3. After removal of 2 bases from V and 6 bases from J, the junction contained 9 bases not matched to a gene. CDR3 region: CASSLNSGLAASGELFF. CDR3 in DNA: TGTGCCAGCAGCTTAAATAGCGGACTAGCGGCCTCCGGGGAGCTGTTTTTT.

The CDR3 DNA reads TGTGCCAGCAGCCAGTGGAGGGAGAGACCCGCTAGCACAGATACGCAGTATTTT. Translating it yields CASSQWRERPASTDTQYF. The chain is built from TRBV14 and TRBJ2-3; D perhaps matches TRBD2 (6 bases). Germline CDR1 and CDR2: SGHDN and FVKESK. Trimming took 3 bases from V and 0 from J, leaving 19 bases between them. CDR3 size: 18 residues.

The genes are TRBV14 and TRBJ2-7; TRBD1 might be the D (6 bases). Trimming took off 2 bases at V and 9 bases at J, with 17 bases between the two ends. Germline assignment: CDR1 SGHDN and CDR2 FVKESK. The CDR3 spans 14 residues. In DNA form, the CDR3 reads TGTGCCAGCAGCCAATTCGGAACAGGGAAAGGGCAGTACTTC. Translation: CASSQFGTGKGQYF.

This clone was counted only a few times. The chain couples TRBV7-2 to TRBJ2-3; D is perhaps TRBD2 (5 bases). V was clipped by 6 bases and J by 0 bases, with 22 bases between them. The CDR3 covers 18 residues. From germline, CDR1 is SGHTA and CDR2 FQGNSA. CDR3 in DNA: TGTGCCAGCAGTCCGCGGGCCCATTCAGCTTCTAGCACAGATACGCAGTATTTT. As protein: CASSPRAHSASSTDTQYF.

The gene calls are TRBV19 and TRBJ2-1, with 13 bases aligning to TRBD2. The J segment lost 7 bases and the V segment lost 3 bases, leaving 3 bases of the junction unmatched. The CDR3 spans 15 residues. From germline, CDR1 is LNHDA and CDR2 SQIVND (reference sequence). The CDR3 nucleotides read TGTGCCAGTAGTATGGGGACTAGCGGGACAAATGAGCAGTTCTTC. Its protein product is CASSMGTSGTNEQFF.

V and J are TRBV5-3 and TRBJ1-2; 7 bases agree with TRBD1. TRBV5-3 counts as an open reading frame of uncertain function. The CDR3 runs to 15 residues. V lost 1 base and J lost 7; bases outside the gene matches: 10. The CDR3 DNA is TGTGCCAGAAGCTTGTGGTGGCAGGGGGTCCTTGGCTACACCTTC. Translated: CARSLWWQGVLGYTF.

The rearrangement links TRBV15 to TRBJ2-5, with 7 bases that match TRBD1. The length of the CDR3 is 14 residues. J was trimmed by 3 bases and V by 3 bases; bases with no gene match: 4. Germline V CDR1 and CDR2: LNHNV, YYDKDF (reference sequence). This CDR3 reads CATSRQTGKETQYF. In DNA form, the CDR3 reads TGTGCCACCAGCAGGCAGACAGGGAAAGAGACCCAGTACTTC.

The chain combines TRBV29-1 with TRBJ1-2, with D tentatively TRBD1 (5 bases). Trimming removed 2 bases from V and 8 bases from J, with 12 bases in between. CDR3 length equals 12 residues. Germline lookup yields CDR1 SQVTM and CDR2 ANQGSEA. The CDR3 DNA reads as TGCAGCGTTGAACTCAGGGAGGAGGGCTACACCTTC. Protein: CSVELREEGYTF. The full variable domain, in which reference TRBV29-1 and TRBJ1-2 provide the parts outside the CDR3, is SAVISQKPSRDICQRGTSLTIQCQVDSQVTMMFWYRQQPGQSLTLIATANQGSEATYESGFVIDKFPISRPNLTFSTLTVSNMSPEDSSIYLCSVELREEGYTFGSGTRLTVV.

This clone was found once. J is TRBJ2-7 and V is TRBV7-6; the match to TRBD2 covers 9 bases. V lost 5 bases to trimming and J lost 3 bases; unmatched junction nucleotides: 2. The CDR3 has 13 residues. In germline, CDR1 is SGHVS, CDR2 FNYEAQ. CDR3 DNA: TGTGCCAGCAGCAAGACTAGCGGCTACGAGCAGTACTTC. This codes for CASSKTSGYEQYF.

This sequence joins TRBV5-1 and TRBJ2-7, with 12 bases fitting TRBD2. The CDR3 runs to 15 residues. With V trimmed by 5 bases and J by 3 bases, 6 bases remained unmatched. Germline loops: CDR1 SGHRS, CDR2 YFSETQ. In nucleotides, the CDR3 is TGCGCCAGCAGTCAACTAGCGGGAGGCGGCTACGAGCAGTACTTC. This codes for CASSQLAGGGYEQYF.

This rearrangement joins TRBV7-2 to TRBJ1-3; 8 nucleotides match TRBD1. Germline V lookup: CDR1 SGHTA, CDR2 FQGNSA. The CDR3 consists of 16 residues. V was pared by 4 bases and J by 4 bases, with 9 bases of the junction left unmatched. DNA for the CDR3: TGTGCCAGCAGCTCACAGGGGGGTGTTAGCGGAAACACCATATATTTT. This sequence encodes CASSSQGGVSGNTIYF.

The V call is TRBV18, the J call TRBJ1-3; D unclear. CDR3 size: 15 residues. The ends were cut back, 5 bases at V and 4 bases at J, with 15 bases in the middle. Per the germline V gene, CDR1 is KGHSH and CDR2 is LQKENI. CDR3 coding DNA: TGTGCCAGCTCAGCGAACGGGATCTCGGGAAACACCATATATTTT. Protein sequence: CASSANGISGNTIYF.